This TCR beta chain derives from a study of identical twins. TCRdb recomputed calls from the 5' RACE reads with MiXCR, one row per CDR3 protein. Of about 890,000 distinct CDR3 sequences listed, roughly 12% are singletons. This clonotype was seen a handful of times. Its antigen is as yet unknown. The study's findings and limits: Cross-sectional statistics underpinned the conclusions; the same donors were not followed.

Per germline, CDR1 SGHTS and CDR2 YDEGEE. Trimming took 3 bases from V and 6 from J; bases not matched to a gene: 6. The CDR3 is 16 residues long. A further study also used this sample, focusing on yellow fever vaccine responses in identical twins.

This TCR was sampled from a woman aged 18-30 years in good health. Sequencing was carried out using PBMCs. The chain has TRBV5-8 and TRBJ2-3; 14 bases match TRBD2. CDR3 sequence reads: CASSSRLAGGSDTQYF. CDR3 in DNA: TGTGCCAGCAGCTCCCGACTAGCGGGAGGGTCTGATACGCAGTATTTT.